The 6 T cell receptor beta chains presented below share a single source sample, sequenced in a study of T cell repertoires in cytomegalovirus infection. TCRdb passed the reads through MiXCR, listing each CDR3 protein once. The repertoire has about 400,000 distinct CDR3 sequences, roughly 18% of them found once; the top ten carry 8.5% to 10%. Sequenced sample: PBMCs. The source of these receptors is a human donor in good health (CMV status not recorded). Some clones in this sample may be carry-over from other donors' samples.

This clonotype was counted between two and nine times. The chain links TRBV20-1 to TRBJ2-7; 10 nucleotides match TRBD1. CDR1 and CDR2 from the germline V gene are DFQATT and SNEGSKA (reference sequence). CDR3 length: 15 amino acids. V shed 5 bases, J shed 4 bases, and the junction held 11 bases outside the gene matches. In DNA, the CDR3 is TGCAGTGCTGCTAACCCGGGACAGGGGTCTTACGAGCAGTACTTC. Protein: CSAANPGQGSYEQYF.

A few counts support this clonotype. V gene TRBV6-1 combines with J gene TRBJ2-5; D gene unclear. Trimming stripped 5 bases from V and 4 bases from J, with 20 bases between. Germline V lookup: CDR1 MNHNS, CDR2 SASEGT. CDR3 size: 16 residues. The chain's CDR3 is CASSRRYPSRTETQYF. The CDR3 nucleotides are TGTGCCAGCAGTCGCCGGTATCCCTCCCGGACAGAGACCCAGTACTTC.

This clonotype was seen a few times. CDR3: CSAGGTGISGNTIYF. DNA of the CDR3: TGCAGCGCCGGGGGGACAGGGATCTCTGGAAACACCATATATTTT. V gene TRBV29-1 combines with J gene TRBJ1-3; 9 bases align to TRBD1. The germline CDR1 and CDR2 sequences are SQVTM and ANQGSEA. This CDR3 is 15 amino acids long. With 7 bases clipped from V and 0 bases from J, the junction kept 7 bases outside the gene matches.

This clonotype was seen more than once but under ten times. V usage is TRBV3-1 and J usage is TRBJ1-6, with 8 bases that match TRBD1. Unmatched junction bases numbered 6, after V lost 5 bases and J lost 3 bases. The CDR3 has 16 amino acids. Germline V gene lookup returns CDR1 LGHDT and CDR2 YNNKEL (reference sequence). The CDR3 loop reads CASSGDRRNYNSPLHF. In DNA form, the CDR3 reads TGTGCCAGCAGCGGGGACAGGAGAAACTATAATTCACCCCTCCACTTT.

The chain employs TRBV7-6 and TRBJ2-4; TRBD2 agrees at 12 bases. Looked up from germline, CDR1 is SGHVS and CDR2 is FNYEAQ. The CDR3 totals 19 residues. The junction had 10 bases not matched to a gene; V was cut back by 4 bases and J by 0 bases. The CDR3 is CASSSPLLAGGVAKNIQYF. CDR3 DNA: TGTGCCAGCAGCTCGCCCCTCCTAGCGGGAGGGGTAGCCAAAAACATTCAGTACTTC. The full variable domain, completed using reference TRBV7-6 and TRBJ2-4, is GAGVSQSPRYKVTKRGQDVALRCDPISGHVSLYWYRQALGQGPEFLTYFNYEAQQDKSGLPNDRFSAERPEGSISTLTIQRTEQRDSAMYRCASSSPLLAGGVAKNIQYFGAGTRLSVL.

This clonotype showed up many times. The genes are TRBV7-2 and TRBJ1-1; weak D call: TRBD1 (5 bases). The ends were cut back, 0 bases at V and 5 bases at J, with 19 bases in the middle. The length of the CDR3 is 17 residues. Looked up from germline, CDR1 is SGHTA and CDR2 is FQGNSA. This chain's CDR3 is CASSLAIPPGPGTEAFF. CDR3 nucleotide sequence: TGTGCCAGCAGCTTAGCGATACCTCCGGGGCCGGGGACTGAAGCTTTCTTT. Filled out from reference TRBV7-2 and TRBJ1-1, the complete variable domain reads GAGVSQSPSNKVTEKGKDVELRCDPISGHTALYWYRQSLGQGLEFLIYFQGNSAPDKSGLPSDRFSAERTGGSVSTLTIQRTQQEDSAVYLCASSLAIPPGPGTEAFFGQGTRLTVV.